This entry is about one TCR beta chain. The data are from a study of blood T cell repertoires in COVID-19. Study-level information: In each case, the material was cDNA or gDNA derived from T cells, B-cell-depleted T cells, or PBMCs.

The germline V gene has CDR1 SGDLS and CDR2 YYNGEE. The CDR3 is 14 amino acids. The V and J ends lost 1 base and 2 bases, in that order; junction bases with no gene match: 3. Authors' analysis steps: How many nucleated cells were present was estimated from reference gene primer amplification. Clones were sequenced by immunoSEQ multiplex PCR, and TCRdb holds only the in-frame ones, with some missing. That table gives V, J and clone size, and the DNA gave D and trimming. The sample consists of 200,000 to 250,000 clones, under 90% of them appearing once. Sequenced sample: PBMCs or T cells enriched from blood (not recorded which). This sequence joins TRBV9 and TRBJ2-7, with 7 bases aligning to TRBD2. The sequence came from a man in his 60s who had recovered from COVID-19. CDR3 sequence reads: CASSVRGGAYEQYF. The DNA of the CDR3 is TGTGCCAGCAGCGTACGTGGGGGGGCCTACGAGCAGTACTTC.